What follows is one TCR beta chain and its context. Its specificity is not known. The assay was immunoSEQ multiplex PCR, and TCRdb's table has in-frame clones only and misses some. The sample records tens of thousands of clones, around 80% being singletons. This sample was taken from a study of chemoradiotherapy in HPV16-positive cancers. About the research overall: Candidate HPV-specific clones and shared TCR motifs came from a couple of HPV16-positive patients. Whole-study results and caveats: Better recurrence-free survival went with HPV-responsive T-cell expansion in HPV16-positive patients. Functional assays defining HPV-specific T cells used only two HPV16-positive patients.

With V trimmed by 3 bases and J by 6 bases, 3 bases remained unmatched. Per the germline V gene, CDR1 is SGDLS and CDR2 is YYNGEE. The CDR3 has 14 residues. This clonotype originated in a human donor with HPV-associated anogenital cancer. The chain employs TRBV9 and TRBJ2-2, with 9 positions matching TRBD1. The source material was blood, sampled from a patient who underwent chemoradiotherapy. Here the CDR3 DNA reads TGTGCCAGCAGCGCGGGACAGGGCTCCGGGGAGCTGTTTTTT. Its protein product is CASSAGQGSGELFF.